The T cell receptor (beta chain) under discussion was sequenced for a study of blood T cell repertoires in COVID-19. Libraries were prepared by immunoSEQ multiplex PCR; TCRdb keeps only in-frame clonotypes and omits some of them. This sample yields about 210,000 clones, of which roughly 80% are seen a single time; 8% to 11% belongs to the top ten. In germline, CDR1 is LNHDA, CDR2 SQIVND (reference sequence). This CDR3 comprises 19 residues. The V and J ends lost 5 bases and 0 bases, in that order; junction bases with no gene match: 15. The sequence derives from a woman of 80 years or more with COVID-19, enrolled during active disease. The specimen was peripheral blood. The rearrangement joins TRBV19 to TRBJ1-4; 7 nucleotides line up with TRBD1. The CDR3 spells CASSLPLLFQGATNEKLFF. The CDR3 coding sequence is TGTGCCAGTAGTTTACCCCTCCTTTTTCAGGGGGCAACTAATGAAAAACTGTTTTTT.